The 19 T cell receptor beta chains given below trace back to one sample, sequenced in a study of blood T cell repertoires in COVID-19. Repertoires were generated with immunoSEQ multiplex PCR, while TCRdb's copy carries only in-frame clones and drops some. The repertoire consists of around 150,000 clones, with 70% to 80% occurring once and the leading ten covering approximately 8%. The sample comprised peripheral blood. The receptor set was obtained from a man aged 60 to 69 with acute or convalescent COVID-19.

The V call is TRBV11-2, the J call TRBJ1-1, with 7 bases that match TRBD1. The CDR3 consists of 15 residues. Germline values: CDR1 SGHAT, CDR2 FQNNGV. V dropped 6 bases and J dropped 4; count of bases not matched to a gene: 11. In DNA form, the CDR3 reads TGTGCCAGCAGTTTTTTCTCAGGGGGAGGCACTGAAGCTTTCTTT. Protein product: CASSFFSGGGTEAFF.

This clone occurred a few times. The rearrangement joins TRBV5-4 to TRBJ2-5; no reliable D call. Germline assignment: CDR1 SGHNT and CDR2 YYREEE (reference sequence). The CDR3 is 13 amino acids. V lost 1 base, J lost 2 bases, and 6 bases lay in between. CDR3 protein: CASSLFRQETQYF. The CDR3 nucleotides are TGTGCCAGCAGCTTGTTTCGGCAAGAGACCCAGTACTTC.

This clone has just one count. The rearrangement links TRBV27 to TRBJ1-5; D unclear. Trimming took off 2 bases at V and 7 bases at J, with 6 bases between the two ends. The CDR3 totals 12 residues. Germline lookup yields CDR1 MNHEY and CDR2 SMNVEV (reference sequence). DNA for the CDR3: TGTGCCAGCAGTTTAATTGGCCAGCCCCAGCATTTT. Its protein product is CASSLIGQPQHF.

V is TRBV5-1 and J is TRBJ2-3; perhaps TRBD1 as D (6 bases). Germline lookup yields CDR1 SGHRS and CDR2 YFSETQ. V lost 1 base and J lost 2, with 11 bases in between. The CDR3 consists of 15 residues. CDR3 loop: CASSLIAGDTDTQYF. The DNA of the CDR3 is TGCGCCAGCAGCTTGATTGCAGGGGACACAGATACGCAGTATTTT.

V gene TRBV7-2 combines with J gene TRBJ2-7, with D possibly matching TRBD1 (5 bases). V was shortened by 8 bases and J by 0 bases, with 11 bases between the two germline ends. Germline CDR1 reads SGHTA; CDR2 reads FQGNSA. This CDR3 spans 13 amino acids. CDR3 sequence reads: CASDSRDSYEQYF. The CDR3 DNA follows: TGTGCCAGCGACAGCCGAGACTCCTACGAGCAGTACTTC. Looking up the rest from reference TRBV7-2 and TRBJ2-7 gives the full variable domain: GAGVSQSPSNKVTEKGKDVELRCDPISGHTALYWYRQSLGQGLEFLIYFQGNSAPDKSGLPSDRFSAERTGGSVSTLTIQRTQQEDSAVYLCASDSRDSYEQYFGPGTRLTVT.

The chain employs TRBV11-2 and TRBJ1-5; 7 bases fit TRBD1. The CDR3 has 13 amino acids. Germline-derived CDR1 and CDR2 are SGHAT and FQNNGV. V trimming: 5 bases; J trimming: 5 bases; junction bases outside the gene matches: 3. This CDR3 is CASSPGTDQPQHF. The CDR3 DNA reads TGTGCCAGCAGCCCGGGGACAGATCAGCCCCAGCATTTT.

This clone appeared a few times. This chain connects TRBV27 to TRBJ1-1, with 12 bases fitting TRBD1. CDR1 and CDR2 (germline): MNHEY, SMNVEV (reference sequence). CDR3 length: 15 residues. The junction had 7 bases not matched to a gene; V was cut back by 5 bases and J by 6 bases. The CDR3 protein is CASSVMGQGASEAFF. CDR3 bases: TGTGCCAGCAGTGTAATGGGACAGGGGGCCTCTGAAGCTTTCTTT.

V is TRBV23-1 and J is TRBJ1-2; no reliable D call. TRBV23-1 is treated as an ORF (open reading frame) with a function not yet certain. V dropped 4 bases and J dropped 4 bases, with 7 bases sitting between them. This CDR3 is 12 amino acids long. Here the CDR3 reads CASSRGLYGYTF. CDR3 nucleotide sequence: TGCGCCAGCAGTCGTGGGCTCTATGGCTACACCTTC.

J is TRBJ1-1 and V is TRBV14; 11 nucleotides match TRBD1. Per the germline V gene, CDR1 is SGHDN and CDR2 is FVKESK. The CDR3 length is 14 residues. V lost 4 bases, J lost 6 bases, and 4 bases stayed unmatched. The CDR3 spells CASSPRDRGAEAFF. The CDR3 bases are TGTGCCAGCAGCCCCCGGGACAGGGGGGCTGAAGCTTTCTTT.

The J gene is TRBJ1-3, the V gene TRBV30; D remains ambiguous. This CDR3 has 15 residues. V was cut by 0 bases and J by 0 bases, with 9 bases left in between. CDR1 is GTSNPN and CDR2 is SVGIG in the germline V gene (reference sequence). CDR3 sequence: CAWSVPSFSGNTIYF. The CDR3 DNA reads TGTGCCTGGAGTGTTCCGAGTTTCTCTGGAAACACCATATATTTT. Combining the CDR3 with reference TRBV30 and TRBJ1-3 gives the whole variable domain SQTIHQWPATLVQPVGSPLSLECTVEGTSNPNLYWYRQAAGRGLQLLFYSVGIGQISSEVPQNLSASRPQDRQFILSSKKLLLSDSGFYLCAWSVPSFSGNTIYFGEGSWLTVV.

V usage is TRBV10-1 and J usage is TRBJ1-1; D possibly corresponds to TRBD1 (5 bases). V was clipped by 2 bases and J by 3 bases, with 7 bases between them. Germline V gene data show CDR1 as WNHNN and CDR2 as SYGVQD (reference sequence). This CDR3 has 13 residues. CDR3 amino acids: CASSEQGYTEAFF. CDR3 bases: TGCGCCAGCAGTGAGCAGGGATACACTGAAGCTTTCTTT.

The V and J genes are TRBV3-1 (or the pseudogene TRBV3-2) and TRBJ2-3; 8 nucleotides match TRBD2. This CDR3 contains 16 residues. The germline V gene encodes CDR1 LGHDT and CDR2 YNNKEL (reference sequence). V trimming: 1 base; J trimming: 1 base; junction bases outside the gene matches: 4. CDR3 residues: CASSQGAAGGTDTQYF. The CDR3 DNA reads TGTGCCAGCAGCCAAGGTGCAGCGGGGGGCACAGATACGCAGTATTTT.

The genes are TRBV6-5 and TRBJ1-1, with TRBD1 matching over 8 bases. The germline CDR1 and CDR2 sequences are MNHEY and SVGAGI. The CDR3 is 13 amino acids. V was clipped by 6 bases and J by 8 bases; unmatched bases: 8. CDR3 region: CASSPTRDREAFF. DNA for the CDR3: TGTGCCAGCAGCCCGACCCGGGACAGGGAAGCTTTCTTT.

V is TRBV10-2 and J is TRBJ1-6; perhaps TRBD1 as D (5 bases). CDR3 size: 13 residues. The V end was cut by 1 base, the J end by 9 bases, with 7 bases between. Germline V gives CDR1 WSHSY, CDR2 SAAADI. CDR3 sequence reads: CASSEWDSSPLHF. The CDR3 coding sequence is TGCGCCAGCAGTGAGTGGGACTCTTCACCCCTCCACTTT.

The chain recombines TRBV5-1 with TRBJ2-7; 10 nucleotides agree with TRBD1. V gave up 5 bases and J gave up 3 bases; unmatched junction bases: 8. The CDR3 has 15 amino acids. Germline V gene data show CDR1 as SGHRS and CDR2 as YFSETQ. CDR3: CASSTGTGEIYEQYF. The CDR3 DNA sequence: TGCGCCAGCAGTACCGGGACAGGGGAGATCTACGAGCAGTACTTC.

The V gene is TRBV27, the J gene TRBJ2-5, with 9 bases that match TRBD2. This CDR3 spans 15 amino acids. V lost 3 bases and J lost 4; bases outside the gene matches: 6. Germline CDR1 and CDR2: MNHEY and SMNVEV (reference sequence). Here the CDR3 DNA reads TGTGCCAGCAGTTTGGGCGGGGGGGGAAGAGAGACCCAGTACTTC. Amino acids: CASSLGGGGRETQYF.

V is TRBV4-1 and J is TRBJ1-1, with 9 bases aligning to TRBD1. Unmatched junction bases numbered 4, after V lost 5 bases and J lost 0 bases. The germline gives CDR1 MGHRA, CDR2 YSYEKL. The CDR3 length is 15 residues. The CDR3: CASSGGDRVNTEAFF. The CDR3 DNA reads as TGCGCCAGCAGCGGAGGGGACAGGGTGAACACTGAAGCTTTCTTT.

CDR3 sequence: CSVSQQRNTEAFF. CDR3 DNA sequence: TGCAGCGTCTCTCAACAGAGGAACACTGAAGCTTTCTTT. The V and J genes are TRBV29-1 and TRBJ1-1; D is ambiguous. V dropped 6 bases and J dropped 1 base, with 12 bases sitting between them. Germline V gene sequence: CDR1 SQVTM, CDR2 ANQGSEA. The CDR3 totals 13 residues.

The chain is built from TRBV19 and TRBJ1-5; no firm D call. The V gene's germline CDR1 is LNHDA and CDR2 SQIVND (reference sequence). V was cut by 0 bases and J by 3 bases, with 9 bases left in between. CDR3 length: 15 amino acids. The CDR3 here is CASSIDAGVNQPQHF. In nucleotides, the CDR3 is TGTGCCAGTAGTATAGATGCGGGAGTCAATCAGCCCCAGCATTTT.